This TCR beta chain stems from a study of regulatory T cells in long-lasting Graves disease. Broader study findings: TCR diversity was lower in persistent Graves' patients than in newly diagnosed ones.

Germline trimming cut 4 bases from V and 5 bases from J; bases unmatched to any gene: 10. Germline V lookup: CDR1 SGHRS, CDR2 YFSETQ. This CDR3 comprises 17 residues. In the case of this clonotype: Antigen unknown.

Time point denoted: persistent/refractory GD, antithyroid drugs over 5 years with positive TRAb. There was RNA extracted from PBMCs, and the TCR library was made from it. Investigators prepared the TCR beta libraries by applying iRepertoire HTBI primers and Arm-PCR of CDR3 regions. As processed by the authors: Across all samples, roughly 62 TRBV segments and 15 or so TRBJ segments were identified. A single record per CDR3 protein comes from TCRdb applying MiXCR to the multiplex PCR reads. The V and J calls and clone size come from TCRdb's table, not from the authors' own analysis. This table holds roughly 500,000 distinct CDR3 sequences, more than 20% found once.

The chain combines TRBV5-1 with TRBJ2-5; 14 bases are a match to TRBD2. The receptor comes from a female donor with Graves disease. The sample was peripheral blood mononuclear cells (PBMCs), taken when the disease was refractory, from a patient treated with antithyroid drugs. The CDR3: CASSPRLAGGFRETQYF. The DNA of the CDR3 is TGCGCCAGCAGCCCCCGACTAGCGGGAGGGTTCAGGGAGACCCAGTACTTC.